This section outlines one T cell receptor beta chain sequence together with its context. The antigen is not known. Germline CDR1 reads KGHSH; CDR2 reads LQKENI. The CDR3 is 13 residues long. Trimming removed 8 bases at V and 0 bases at J, with 5 bases between. The sample originates from a study of T cells after yellow fever vaccination. MiXCR, run by TCRdb on the 5' RACE reads, gives a single entry per CDR3 protein. Of approximately 450,000 distinct CDR3 sequences in the sample, 18% were seen once. Study outcomes and limitations: Clones from primary vaccination mostly reappeared after the booster (96% CD4, around 90% CD8).

Material: PBMCs, obtained before the yellow fever booster vaccination. This TCR came from a man younger than 35 who received the YFV17D yellow fever vaccine. The chain links TRBV18 to TRBJ2-6; D uncertain. CDR3 sequence: CASLNSGANVLTF. In nucleotides, the CDR3 is TGTGCCAGCCTAAACTCTGGGGCCAACGTCCTGACTTTC.